The next 3 T cell receptor beta chains were all read from a single sample in a study of ipilimumab plus nivolumab after autologous stem cell transplantation (dated by TCRdb to the early 2020s). The library was made by the immunoSEQ multiplex PCR assay. TCRdb provides this immuneACCESS table in a form limited to in-frame rearrangements. Some clones are lacking; in checked studies, under half of them reflect an unresolved V gene, and why the rest are absent is not known. The sample contains around 84,000 clones, 75% to 85% of them found a single time. Jointly, the top ten make up roughly 2.2% of the sample. The sequencing used PBMCs, collected in a trial of ipilimumab plus nivolumab as post-transplant consolidation. The receptors come from a male donor with diffuse large B-cell lymphoma.

This chain uses TRBV7-8 with TRBJ1-5, with D unresolved. This CDR3 contains 14 residues. The germline V gene encodes CDR1 SGHVS and CDR2 FQNEAQ. Trimming shortened V by 1 base and J by 4 bases, and 8 bases separated the two germline ends. The CDR3 here is CASSLGSRNQPQHF. The CDR3 DNA reads TGTGCCAGCAGCTTAGGGTCGCGGAATCAGCCCCAGCATTTT.

The CDR3 nucleotides are TGTGCCAGCAGCTCCCTTGAAGATTCACCCCTCCACTTT. Translating gives CASSSLEDSPLHF. This chain connects TRBV11-2 to TRBJ1-6; D uncertain. Between the trimmed V and J ends, which lost 4 bases and 8 bases, there was a span of 9 bases. Germline V gene sequence: CDR1 SGHAT, CDR2 FQNNGV. The CDR3 spans 13 residues.

The J gene is TRBJ1-3, the V gene TRBV6-1; D call uncertain. The CDR3 consists of 13 residues. Germline V CDR1 and CDR2: MNHNS, SASEGT. V shed 4 bases and J shed 7 bases, with 11 bases lying between them. The CDR3 sequence: CASSVSGFNTIYF. The CDR3 DNA is TGTGCCAGCAGTGTTTCTGGGTTTAACACCATATATTTT.